The entry below describes one T cell receptor (beta chain). The antigen is undetermined. This specimen includes other DNA sequences encoding the same CDR3. This sample is drawn from a study of radiotherapy plus CTLA-4 blockade in lung cancer. Across the whole study: Disease control was present in 30% to 40% of patients, and objective responses in under 20%.

Repertoires were generated with immunoSEQ multiplex PCR, while TCRdb's copy carries only in-frame clones and drops some. Of about 62,000 clones listed, 60% to 80% are singletons. V was pared by 6 bases and J by 0 bases, with 2 bases of the junction left unmatched. The germline CDR1 and CDR2 sequences are KGHSH and LQKENI. The CDR3 has 13 amino acids. General observations from the study: Researchers report tumor-derived TCR clones expanding in blood after radiotherapy plus ipilimumab. Increased serum interferon-beta after radiation also reportedly predicted response strongly.

Alongside CTLA-4 blockade with ipilimumab, patients with chemo-refractory metastatic non-small-cell lung cancer received focal radiation. The sequence derives from a human donor with non-small cell lung cancer who had a complete response to radiotherapy plus ipilimumab. The sample in question was peripheral blood, obtained from a patient treated with radiotherapy plus ipilimumab. This rearrangement joins TRBV18 to TRBJ2-7, with TRBD1 matching over 7 bases. The CDR3, as DNA: TGTGCCAGCTCCCGGGACAGCTCCTACGAGCAGTACTTC. This gives the protein CASSRDSSYEQYF.